Below, 14 T cell receptor beta chains from the same sample are listed, as sequenced in a study of a mutant IDH1 vaccine in newly diagnosed glioma. The sample's time point: week 35, safety follow-up. The content of each vaccine dose was 300 ug of mutant IDH1 20-mer peptide, and topical imiquimod accompanied it. Clones were read by immunoSEQ multiplex PCR, and TCRdb kept only the in-frame ones, dropping some. The repertoire holds tens of thousands of clones, with about 70% as singletons. These receptors are not linked to any known antigen. The sequences come from PBMCs, collected from a glioma patient whose treatment included an IDH1 peptide vaccine. Every receptor here comes from a man aged 45-65 years with glioma.

The gene calls are TRBV9 and TRBJ2-1; D is undetermined. The germline V and J ends were trimmed by 0 bases and 6 bases, with 10 bases remaining between them. Germline V lookup: CDR1 SGDLS, CDR2 YYNGEE. The length of the CDR3 is 14 residues. The CDR3 protein is CASSVVAGPNEQFF. Written as DNA, the CDR3 is TGTGCCAGCAGCGTAGTTGCTGGACCCAATGAGCAGTTCTTC.

The V gene is TRBV29-1, the J gene TRBJ2-1; no firm D call. CDR3 length equals 10 residues. Germline lookup yields CDR1 SQVTM and CDR2 ANQGSEA. Trimming stripped 2 bases from V and 12 bases from J, with 8 bases between. This chain's CDR3 is CSVELGGQFF. The CDR3 nucleotides are TGCAGCGTTGAATTGGGCGGGCAGTTCTTC.

This chain uses TRBV7-2 with TRBJ2-7; 15 bases match TRBD2. Trimming at V came to 6 bases and at J to 6 bases, leaving 6 bases not matched to a gene. CDR3 length: 15 residues. Germline CDR1 SGHTA, CDR2 FQGNSA. CDR3 loop: CASSSGLAGGPEQYF. CDR3 DNA: TGTGCCAGCAGTTCTGGACTAGCGGGGGGGCCCGAGCAGTACTTC. Drawing the rest from reference TRBV7-2 and TRBJ2-7, the complete variable domain is GAGVSQSPSNKVTEKGKDVELRCDPISGHTALYWYRQSLGQGLEFLIYFQGNSAPDKSGLPSDRFSAERTGGSVSTLTIQRTQQEDSAVYLCASSSGLAGGPEQYFGPGTRLTVT.

CDR3 bases: TGTGCCAGCAGCGCTCGACAGGGGGCTGGTGGCTACACCTTC. Residues: CASSARQGAGGYTF. This sequence joins TRBV7-6 and TRBJ1-2, with 10 bases identical to TRBD1. The CDR3 is made up of 14 amino acids. Germline V gene sequence: CDR1 SGHVS, CDR2 FNYEAQ. Trimming removed 5 bases from V and 7 bases from J; junction bases left unmatched: 7.

This rearrangement joins TRBV4-1 to TRBJ2-7; TRBD2 matches at 9 bases. This CDR3 has 19 amino acids. V was pared by 0 bases and J by 0 bases, with 12 bases of the junction left unmatched. CDR1 and CDR2 from the germline V gene are MGHRA and YSYEKL. The CDR3 sequence is CASSQEAGSAGGYSYEQYF. Written as DNA, the CDR3 is TGCGCCAGCAGCCAAGAGGCGGGGTCGGCGGGAGGGTACTCCTACGAGCAGTACTTC.

The rearrangement joins TRBV2 to TRBJ1-2; D is possibly TRBD1 (6 bases). The ends were cut back, 1 base at V and 5 bases at J, with 17 bases in the middle. This CDR3 has 16 amino acids. The germline V gene encodes CDR1 SNHLY and CDR2 FYNNEI. This CDR3 reads CASSEVRTATFYGYTF. Written as DNA, the CDR3 is TGTGCCAGCAGTGAAGTTCGGACAGCAACTTTTTATGGCTACACCTTC.

The chain carries TRBV5-1 and TRBJ2-7, with 10 bases lining up with TRBD2. Germline CDR1 reads SGHRS; CDR2 reads YFSETQ. The V segment lost 0 bases and the J segment 3 bases; nucleotides outside the gene matches: 3. The CDR3 is 15 amino acids. CDR3 in DNA: TGCGCCAGCAGCTTGGGGGCTAGCGGGAGCTACGAGCAGTACTTC. Translation: CASSLGASGSYEQYF.

The V call is TRBV6-6, the J call TRBJ2-7; TRBD2 matches 12 bases. The V gene end was trimmed by 6 bases and the J gene end by 1 base; junction bases not matched to a gene: 4. CDR3 size: 15 residues. CDR1 is MNHNY, CDR2 SVGAGI, per germline (reference sequence). CDR3: CASRATSGSSYEQYF. The CDR3 bases are TGTGCCAGCAGAGCGACTAGCGGGAGTTCCTACGAGCAGTACTTC.

The V call is TRBV5-8, the J call TRBJ2-5, with 9 bases identical to TRBD2. CDR3 length: 17 amino acids. V was pared by 0 bases and J by 4 bases, with 10 bases of the junction left unmatched. Per germline, CDR1 SGHTS and CDR2 YDEGEE. CDR3 in DNA: TGTGCCAGCAGCTTGGGATTAGCGGGAGTAGGTGGAGAGACCCAGTACTTC. Translation: CASSLGLAGVGGETQYF.

The genes are TRBV27 and TRBJ1-4; D is unresolved. The CDR3 covers 15 residues. Trimming removed 2 bases at V and 4 bases at J, with 11 bases between. Germline V gives CDR1 MNHEY, CDR2 SMNVEV (reference sequence). Written as DNA, the CDR3 is TGTGCCAGCAGTTTAAGGCGGCAGAGTAATGAAAAACTGTTTTTT. It yields the protein CASSLRRQSNEKLFF.

The chain recombines TRBV6-1 with TRBJ2-3; D might be TRBD2 (6 bases). Germline CDR1 and CDR2: MNHNS and SASEGT. The CDR3 extends over 14 amino acids. Trimming cost V 8 bases and J 2 bases, with 14 bases left between them. The CDR3 is CASALAGTTDTQYF. CDR3 DNA sequence: TGTGCCAGCGCCTTGGCGGGGACCACAGATACGCAGTATTTT.

J is TRBJ2-2 and V is TRBV30; D perhaps matches TRBD2 (6 bases). With 2 bases removed from V and 7 bases from J, the gap between germline ends came to 17 bases. The V gene's germline CDR1 is GTSNPN and CDR2 SVGIG (reference sequence). This CDR3 has 15 amino acids. The CDR3 DNA follows: TGTGCCTGGAGTCTTTTAGCGGTGAAAGGCGGGGAGCTGTTTTTT. The encoded protein is CAWSLLAVKGGELFF. The full variable domain, completed using reference TRBV30 and TRBJ2-2, is SQTIHQWPATLVQPVGSPLSLECTVEGTSNPNLYWYRQAAGRGLQLLFYSVGIGQISSEVPQNLSASRPQDRQFILSSKKLLLSDSGFYLCAWSLLAVKGGELFFGEGSRLTVL.

This chain connects TRBV4-2 to TRBJ2-6; either TRBD1 or TRBD2 may fit D (5 bases each). CDR1 is LGHNA and CDR2 is YNFKEQ in the germline V gene. Trimming removed 0 bases from V and 0 bases from J, with 9 bases in between. CDR3 size: 17 residues. CDR3 sequence reads: CASSQDGGGSGANVLTF. CDR3 DNA sequence: TGTGCCAGCAGCCAAGATGGGGGTGGCTCTGGGGCCAACGTCCTGACTTTC.

This chain connects TRBV25-1 to TRBJ2-1, with D perhaps matching TRBD2 (5 bases). Germline assignment: CDR1 MGHDK and CDR2 SYGVNS. CDR3 length: 13 amino acids. V gave up 5 bases and J gave up 6 bases, with 11 bases separating them. Written as DNA, the CDR3 is TGTGCCAGCAGTCTCCGGGATGGCAATGAGCAGTTCTTC. Translating gives CASSLRDGNEQFF.